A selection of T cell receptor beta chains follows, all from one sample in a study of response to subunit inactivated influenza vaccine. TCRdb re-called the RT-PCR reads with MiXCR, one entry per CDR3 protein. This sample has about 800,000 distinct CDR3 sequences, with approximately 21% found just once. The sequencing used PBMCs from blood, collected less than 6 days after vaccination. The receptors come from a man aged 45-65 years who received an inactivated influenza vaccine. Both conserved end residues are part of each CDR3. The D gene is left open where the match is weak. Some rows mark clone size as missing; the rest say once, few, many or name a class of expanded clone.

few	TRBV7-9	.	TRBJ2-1	CASSRVGDEQFF	TGTGCCAGCAGCCGAGTGGGGGATGAGCAGTTCTTC
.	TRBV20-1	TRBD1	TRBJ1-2	CSARARQGANYGYTF	TGCAGTGCCAGGGCCCGACAGGGGGCTAACTATGGCTACACCTTC
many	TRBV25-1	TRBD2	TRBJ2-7	CASSESTSGRASEQYF	TGTGCCAGCAGTGAGTCTACTAGCGGGAGGGCCTCCGAGCAGTACTTC
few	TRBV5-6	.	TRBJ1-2	CASSLYTYGYTF	TGTGCCAGCAGCCTCTACACCTATGGCTACACCTTC
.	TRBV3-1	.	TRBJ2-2	CASSQDMVALGELFF	TGTGCCAGCAGCCAAGATATGGTAGCCCTAGGGGAGCTGTTTTTT
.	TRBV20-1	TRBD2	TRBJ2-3	CSARDWLADSTDTQYF	TGCAGTGCTAGAGATTGGCTAGCGGACAGCACAGATACGCAGTATTTT
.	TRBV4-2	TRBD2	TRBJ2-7	CASSPEVSGGYEQYF	TGTGCCAGCAGCCCGGAAGTGTCGGGGGGCTACGAGCAGTACTTC
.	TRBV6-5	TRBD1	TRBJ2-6	CASSYPTGVGANVLTF	TGTGCCAGCAGTTACCCTACAGGGGTCGGGGCCAACGTCCTGACTTTC
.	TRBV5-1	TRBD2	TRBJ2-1	CASSARAGGNYNEQFF	TGCGCCAGCAGCGCCCGAGCGGGGGGTAATTACAATGAGCAGTTCTTC
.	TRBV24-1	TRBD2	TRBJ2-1	CATSDTGLAEINEQFF	TGTGCCACCAGTGACACCGGACTAGCGGAGATCAATGAGCAGTTCTTC
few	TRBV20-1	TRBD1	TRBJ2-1	CSAKPTGGLGNEQFF	TGCAGTGCTAAGCCGACAGGGGGTCTAGGTAATGAGCAGTTCTTC
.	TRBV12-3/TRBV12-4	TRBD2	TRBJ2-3	CASRRGVVSTDTQYF	TGTGCCAGCAGGCGGGGGGTCGTCTCCACAGATACGCAGTATTTT
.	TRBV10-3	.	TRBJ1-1	CAIRLNPRVQAFF	TGTGCCATCAGGCTGAACCCCCGGGTCCAAGCTTTCTTT
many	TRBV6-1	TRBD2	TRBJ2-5	CASSRLAGRETQYF	TGTGCCAGTAGTCGACTAGCGGGAAGGGAGACCCAGTACTTC
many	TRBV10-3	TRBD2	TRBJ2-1	CAISESGGFYNEQFF	TGTGCCATCAGTGAGTCCGGGGGGTTCTACAATGAGCAGTTCTTC
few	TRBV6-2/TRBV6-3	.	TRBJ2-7	CASSYGANYEQYF	TGTGCCAGCAGTTACGGAGCGAACTACGAGCAGTACTTC
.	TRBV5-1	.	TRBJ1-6	CASRVGTADSPLHF	TGCGCCAGCAGGGTAGGGACGGCGGATTCACCCCTCCACTTT
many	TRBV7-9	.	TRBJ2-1	CASSSWDEQFF	TGTGCCAGCAGTTCATGGGATGAGCAGTTCTTC
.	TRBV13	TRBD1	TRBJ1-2	CASSNRGAALYGYTF	TGTGCCAGCAGCAACAGGGGTGCAGCCCTCTATGGCTACACCTTC
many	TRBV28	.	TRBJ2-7	CASQQGSYEQYF	TGTGCCAGCCAACAGGGATCCTACGAGCAGTACTTC
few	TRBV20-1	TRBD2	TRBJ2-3	CSAPSQRGWDTQYF	TGCAGTGCTCCGTCCCAGCGGGGGTGGGATACGCAGTATTTT
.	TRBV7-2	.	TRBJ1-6	CASSLQGSLGSPLHF	TGTGCCAGCAGCTTACAGGGTTCGTTAGGATCACCCCTCCACTTT
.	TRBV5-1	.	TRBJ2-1	CASTSGVAYNEQFF	TGCGCCAGCACATCAGGGGTAGCCTACAATGAGCAGTTCTTC
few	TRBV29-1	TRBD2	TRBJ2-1	CSVEEVAGGYNEQFF	TGCAGCGTTGAAGAGGTAGCGGGGGGATACAATGAGCAGTTCTTC
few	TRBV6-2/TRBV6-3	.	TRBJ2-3	CASTNRGDTQYF	TGTGCCAGCACAAACCGCGGCGATACGCAGTATTTT
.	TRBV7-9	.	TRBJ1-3	CASSSRAFGTIYF	TGTGCCAGCAGCTCCCGGGCTTTTGGAACCATATATTTT
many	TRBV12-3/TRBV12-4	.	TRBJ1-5	CASSSSRGNQPQHF	TGTGCCAGCAGTTCCTCACGGGGCAATCAGCCCCAGCATTTT
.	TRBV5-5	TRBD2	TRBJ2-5	CASSFGGGNQETQYF	TGTGCCAGCAGCTTCGGGGGAGGGAATCAAGAGACCCAGTACTTC
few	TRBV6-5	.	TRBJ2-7	CASSYGVRYEQYF	TGTGCCAGCAGTTATGGGGTACGGTACGAGCAGTACTTC
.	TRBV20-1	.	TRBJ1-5	CSARSPGGGGQPQHF	TGCAGTGCTAGAAGTCCCGGGGGTGGAGGACAGCCCCAGCATTTT
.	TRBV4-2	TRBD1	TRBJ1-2	CASSQAGRGLPDGYTF	TGTGCCAGCAGCCAAGCTGGCAGGGGGCTCCCCGATGGCTACACCTTC
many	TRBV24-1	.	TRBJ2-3	CATSDASTDTQYF	TGTGCCACCAGTGACGCGAGCACAGATACGCAGTATTTT
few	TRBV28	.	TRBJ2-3	CASSLSFGTDTQYF	TGTGCCAGCAGTTTATCGTTTGGCACAGATACGCAGTATTTT